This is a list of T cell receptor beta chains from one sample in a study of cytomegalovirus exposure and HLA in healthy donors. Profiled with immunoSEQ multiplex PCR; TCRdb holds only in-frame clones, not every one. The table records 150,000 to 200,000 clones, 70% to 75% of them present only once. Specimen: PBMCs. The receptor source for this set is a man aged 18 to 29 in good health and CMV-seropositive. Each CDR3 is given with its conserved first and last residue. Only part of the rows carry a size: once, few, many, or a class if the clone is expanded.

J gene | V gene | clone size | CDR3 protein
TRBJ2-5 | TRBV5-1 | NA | CASSPGLAGGEETQYF
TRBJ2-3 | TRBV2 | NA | CASRTSSGAGTDTQYF
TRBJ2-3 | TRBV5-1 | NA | CASSLAGARDTQYF
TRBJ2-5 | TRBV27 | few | CASSGGRAGETQYF
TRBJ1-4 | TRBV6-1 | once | CASREGEKLFF
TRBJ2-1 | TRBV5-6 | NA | CASSVGLTNEQFF
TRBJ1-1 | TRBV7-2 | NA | CASSSQGSTEAFF
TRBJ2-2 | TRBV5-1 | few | CASSDPGQGRTGELFF
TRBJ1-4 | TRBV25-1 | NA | CASSSGQTTNEKLFF
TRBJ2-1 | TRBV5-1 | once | CASSLGRETNEQFF
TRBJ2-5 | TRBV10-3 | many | CAISETSGGAETQYF
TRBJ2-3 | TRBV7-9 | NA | CASRIQGLDRDTQYF
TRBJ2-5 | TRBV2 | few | CASRWSTGTSAGETQYF
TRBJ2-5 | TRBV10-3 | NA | CAISGPDTNTQETQYF
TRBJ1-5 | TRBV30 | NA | CAWSVRGNQPQHF
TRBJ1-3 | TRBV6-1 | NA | CASSEAEWGNTIYF
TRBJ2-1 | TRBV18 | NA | CASSQQGAQYEQFF
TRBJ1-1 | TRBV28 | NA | CASSSPPGQGLAFF
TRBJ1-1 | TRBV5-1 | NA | CASSWPRGEVRTEAFF
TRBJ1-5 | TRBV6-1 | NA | CASSERGTGAGPQPQHF
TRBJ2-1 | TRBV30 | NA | CAWRPGPPNEQFF